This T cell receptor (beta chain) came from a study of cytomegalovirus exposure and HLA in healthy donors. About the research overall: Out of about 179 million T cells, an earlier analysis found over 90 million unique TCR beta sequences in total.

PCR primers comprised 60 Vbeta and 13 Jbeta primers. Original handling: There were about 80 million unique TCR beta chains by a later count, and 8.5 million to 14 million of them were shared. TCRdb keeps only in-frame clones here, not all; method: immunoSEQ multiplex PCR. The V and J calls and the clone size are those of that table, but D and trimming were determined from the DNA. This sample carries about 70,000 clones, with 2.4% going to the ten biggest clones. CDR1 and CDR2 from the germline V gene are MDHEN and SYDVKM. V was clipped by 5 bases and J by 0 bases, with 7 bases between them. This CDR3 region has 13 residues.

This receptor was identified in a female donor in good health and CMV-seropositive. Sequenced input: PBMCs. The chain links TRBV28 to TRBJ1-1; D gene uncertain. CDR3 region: CASSPQVNTEAFF. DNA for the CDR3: TGTGCCAGCAGTCCCCAGGTGAACACTGAAGCTTTCTTT.